The present TCR beta chain was sequenced within a study of regulatory T cells in long-lasting Graves disease (dated by TCRdb to the early 2020s). Looking at the study overall: Persistent Graves' disease was defined as persistently positive TSH receptor autoantibodies together with antithyroid drug treatment for over 5 years. Patients with persistent Graves' disease were compared with patients with newly diagnosed Graves' disease using TCR sequencing and RNA sequencing of peripheral blood. The study was registered as a clinical trial and conducted in China. A total of about 33 samples underwent TCR sequencing, from around 13 patients with persistent Graves' disease and 20 or so patients with newly diagnosed Graves' disease. Persistent Graves' disease patients in the clinical cohort had taken antithyroid drugs for approximately ten years on average. Broader findings and caveats from the paper: Compared with newly diagnosed patients, persistent Graves' disease patients had lower TCR Shannon entropy and fewer highly expanded clones, which suggests clonal expansion. Peripheral blood alone was examined, since thyroid tissue, which constituted the primary lesion, could not be accessed. Only the TCR beta chain was sequenced and analyzed. The authors acknowledged the small sample size as a limitation that may reduce accuracy. Persistent patients shared more public clonotypes among themselves (2,741) than newly diagnosed patients did (approximately 970).

Libraries were made using multiplex PCR. TCRdb lists the instrument as Illumina HiSeq 4000. TCR beta libraries were built with iRepertoire HTBI primers and Arm-PCR amplification of CDR3 regions. Before sequencing, the PCR products went through gel purification. Per the authors' processing: Gene usage analysis of CDR3 amino acid clonotypes relied on the approximately 60 TRBV and about 15 TRBJ segments identified across samples. COPE and FqMerger were used to merge the filtered high-quality paired reads into contigs. Contigs were aligned with BLAST to IMGT TRBV, TRBD and TRBJ reference genes, and CDR3 was defined per IMGT. Any clonotype with a frequency above 0.1% was counted as a highly expanded clone. Shannon entropy served as the measure of repertoire diversity, while the Gini coefficient captured V-J evenness. A clonotype was considered public if more than one individual shared it. The public reads were run again by TCRdb, first through fastp at Q25 and then through MiXCR, and only productive beta chains were kept. Rows are combined by CDR3 protein, so each entry shows the most common genes and DNA. TCRdb's processing, not the study's, gives the V and J calls here. Within this sample are 500,000 to 800,000 distinct CDR3 sequences, with 25% to 30% of them counted one time only. The ten largest clones capture about 42% of the sample.

Read against the paper, the sample's time point label means: persistent/refractory GD, antithyroid drugs over 5 years with positive TRAb. RNA was extracted from PBMCs in TRIzol for both TCR sequencing and RNA sequencing. Graves' disease was diagnosed according to American Thyroid Association guidelines. Patients were recruited from an endocrinology department in Xi'an, China. Each patient gave roughly 8.4 milliliters of peripheral blood, collected in an EDTA anticoagulant tube. Ficoll Paque Plus density gradient separation was used to isolate PBMCs, and no further T cell sorting was done. An Agilent 2100 Bioanalyzer and agarose gel were used to check RNA quality, and a NanoDrop 2000 was used to measure RNA concentration. Turning to this clonotype: The specificity of this receptor is unknown. One base away there is no much larger clone; base qualities are not given.

The material sequenced was peripheral blood mononuclear cells (PBMCs), taken when the disease was refractory, from a patient treated with antithyroid drugs. This sequence was found in a female donor with Graves disease.

The nucleotide sequence is TGTGCCAGCAGCCCGGACCAGGACTCCATAGTAGGGACCCAGTACTTC. It specifies CASSPDQDSIVGTQYF. This chain joins TRBV4-2 to TRBJ2-5, with a weak D call of TRBD2 (5 bases match). The V and J ends are trimmed by 4 bases and 7 bases, leaving 22 bases between them. The CDR3 runs 16 amino acids, cysteine and phenylalanine included. Only the CDR3 part of the read is kept: 48 bases, read in frame from the first base. Taken from the germline V gene, the CDR1 and CDR2 loops are LGHNA and YNFKEQ.